The 17 T cell receptor beta chains listed next were all sequenced from one sample in a study of blood T cells in healthy people across ages (dated by TCRdb to the mid-2010s). The protocol used for the library was 5' RACE. Data came from an Illumina HiSeq 2500. A second PCR of about 6 to 11 cycles was performed with a sample-barcoded 5' primer and a J-beta primer mix. Using fastp trimming at Q25 and MiXCR clonotype assembly, TCRdb reanalyzed the public sequencing data and kept in-frame beta chains. For every CDR3 protein sequence, its rows merge into one entry that carries the most common genes and DNA. The sample table records approximately 1.5 million distinct CDR3 sequences; approximately 43% of these occur just once. The top ten clonotypes cover 4% of the sample. Specimen: blood. These receptors originate from a woman between 18 and 29 years old in good health.

This clonotype was observed many times. The chain employs TRBV7-2 and TRBJ2-1; 12 bases fit TRBD2. The CDR3 has 15 residues. The trim removed 4 bases at V and 2 bases at J, leaving 0 bases unmatched. Germline CDR1 and CDR2: SGHTA and FQGNSA. CDR3 sequence: CASSSSGGAYNEQFF. For the CDR3, the DNA is TGTGCCAGCAGCTCTAGCGGGGGGGCCTACAATGAGCAGTTCTTC. Full variable domain (rest looked up from reference TRBV7-2 and TRBJ2-1): GAGVSQSPSNKVTEKGKDVELRCDPISGHTALYWYRQSLGQGLEFLIYFQGNSAPDKSGLPSDRFSAERTGGSVSTLTIQRTQQEDSAVYLCASSSSGGAYNEQFFGPGTRLTVL.

The V call is TRBV6-2 or TRBV6-3, the J call TRBJ1-1; D perhaps matches TRBD1 (5 bases). This CDR3 contains 14 residues. The ends were cut back, 10 bases at V and 4 bases at J, with 19 bases in the middle. CDR1 and CDR2 from the germline V gene are MNHEY and SVGEGT. CDR3 sequence reads: CAIGKGVLGTEAFF. The CDR3 DNA sequence: TGTGCCATCGGGAAAGGGGTTTTGGGCACTGAAGCTTTCTTT.

The V and J genes are TRBV7-9 and TRBJ1-5, with TRBD1 matching 8 bases. The CDR3 sequence is 14 residues long. The V gene end was trimmed by 3 bases and the J gene end by 5 bases; junction bases not matched to a gene: 3. The germline V gene has CDR1 SEHNR and CDR2 FQNEAQ (reference sequence). CDR3 bases: TGTGCCAGCAGCTTGACAGGGGTTGATCAGCCCCAGCATTTT. Its protein product is CASSLTGVDQPQHF.

J is TRBJ1-2 and V is TRBV12-3 or TRBV12-4; a possible D gene is TRBD1 (6 bases). V gave up 4 bases and J gave up 3 bases, with 15 bases separating them. The CDR3 is 15 residues long. CDR3 nucleotides: TGTGCCAGCAGTTCCCACAGGGTCGTTGACTATGGCTACACCTTC. Amino acids: CASSSHRVVDYGYTF.

V gene TRBV7-9 combines with J gene TRBJ2-7; weak D call: TRBD2 (6 bases). This CDR3 region has 13 residues. V lost 5 bases and J 0 bases, leaving 8 bases between the germline ends. Germline V gives CDR1 SEHNR, CDR2 FQNEAQ (reference sequence). The CDR3 bases are TGTGCCAGCAGCATGACTAGCTCCTACGAGCAGTACTTC. Its protein product is CASSMTSSYEQYF.

V is TRBV5-1 and J is TRBJ2-5, with unresolved D. The germline V gene has CDR1 SGHRS and CDR2 YFSETQ. Trimming took 0 bases from V and 2 from J, leaving 11 bases between them. The CDR3 is 15 residues long. This CDR3 is CASSLARPIQETQYF. The CDR3 DNA reads TGCGCCAGCAGCTTGGCTAGACCCATTCAAGAGACCCAGTACTTC.

This chain links TRBV6-6 with TRBJ1-1, with a tentative D call TRBD1 (6 bases). Germline loops: CDR1 MNHNY, CDR2 SVGAGI (reference sequence). Trimming took off 7 bases at V and 7 bases at J, with 16 bases between the two ends. The CDR3 extends over 13 amino acids. CDR3 amino acids: CASKVPGASEAFF. The DNA of the CDR3 is TGTGCCAGCAAGGTGCCGGGGGCGAGTGAAGCTTTCTTT.

This clonotype was detected only once. An end of the junction does not agree with germline; a read error may underlie this. V gene TRBV6-2 or TRBV6-3 combines with J gene TRBJ1-6, with D uncertain. The germline V gene has CDR1 MNHEY and CDR2 SVGEGT. The CDR3 length is 14 residues. Here the CDR3 DNA reads TGTGCCAGCAGCGGACCGTCCTATAATTCACCCCCCCACTTT. Its protein is CASSGPSYNSPPHF.

This clonotype occurred a few times. This rearrangement joins TRBV2 to TRBJ1-1; no clear D. CDR3 length equals 14 residues. CDR1 and CDR2 (germline): SNHLY, FYNNEI. Trimming removed 5 bases at V and 2 bases at J, with 12 bases between. In nucleotides, the CDR3 is TGTGCCAGCAGTCTCCAAAGCTCAAACACTGAAGCTTTCTTT. This gives the protein CASSLQSSNTEAFF.

This chain connects TRBV20-1 to TRBJ1-2; 9 bases are a match to TRBD1. The CDR3 loop spans 15 amino acids. Looked up from germline, CDR1 is DFQATT and CDR2 is SNEGSKA (reference sequence). Trimming took 0 bases from V and 2 from J; bases not matched to a gene: 4. In DNA, the CDR3 is TGCAGTGCTAGAGATCACGGGACAGGGAACTATGGCTACACCTTC. Protein product: CSARDHGTGNYGYTF.

This clonotype was counted a few times. J is TRBJ1-5 and V is TRBV7-2; D might be TRBD1 (6 bases). CDR1 and CDR2 from the germline V gene are SGHTA and FQGNSA. V lost 0 bases and J lost 6, with 9 bases in between. CDR3 length equals 14 residues. The CDR3 loop reads CASSLAQGTQPQHF. The CDR3 DNA reads as TGTGCCAGCAGCTTAGCGCAGGGGACTCAGCCCCAGCATTTT.

The gene calls are TRBV15 and TRBJ2-5, with unresolved D. Trimming took off 11 bases at V and 7 bases at J, with 20 bases between the two ends. CDR1 and CDR2 (germline): LNHNV, YYDKDF (reference sequence). This CDR3 is built from 13 residues. The CDR3 DNA reads TGTGCCGAGTACGTGCACTCGAAGGGGACCCAGTACTTC. Translating it yields CAEYVHSKGTQYF.

The chain has TRBV10-3 and TRBJ2-4; D is uncertain. The J call may be incorrect, as the DNA end agrees better with TRBJ2-5. Germline values: CDR1 ENHRY, CDR2 SYGVKD. The CDR3 is made up of 12 amino acids. CDR3 sequence reads: CATAENQETQYF. CDR3 coding DNA: TGTGCCACCGCAGAAAACCAAGAGACCCAGTACTTC.

The J gene is TRBJ2-5, the V gene TRBV19, with D hard to call. Matching the DNA end better, TRBJ2-7 makes the J call doubtful. Germline CDR1 is LNHDA and CDR2 is SQIVND (reference sequence). This CDR3 is built from 14 residues. As DNA, the CDR3 is TGTGCCAGTAGTAGACGACAACCCGCCGACGAGCAGTACTTC. Translating it yields CASSRRQPADEQYF.

The chain recombines TRBV7-2 with TRBJ1-1; no firm D call. The CDR3 runs to 14 residues. Germline V gene data show CDR1 as SGHTA and CDR2 as FQGNSA. V was cut by 1 base and J by 5 bases, with 11 bases left in between. CDR3: CASSLGPMGTEAFF. DNA of the CDR3: TGTGCCAGCAGCTTAGGACCAATGGGGACTGAAGCTTTCTTT.

J is TRBJ2-2 and V is TRBV28, with D possibly matching TRBD2 (6 bases). The V gene's germline CDR1 is MDHEN and CDR2 SYDVKM. V shed 3 bases and J shed 6 bases, with 14 bases lying between them. The CDR3 length is 15 residues. Here the CDR3 DNA reads TGTGCCAGCAGTTTGCGGGGCTCAAGGGCCGGGGAGCTGTTTTTT. Translating it yields CASSLRGSRAGELFF.

The chain has TRBV2 and TRBJ2-5; D ambiguous. V gave up 0 bases and J gave up 3 bases, with 11 bases separating them. Germline V gene lookup returns CDR1 SNHLY and CDR2 FYNNEI. The CDR3 consists of 15 residues. The CDR3 DNA follows: TGTGCCAGCAGTGAAGCGGAAACAGAAGAAGAGACCCAGTACTTC. It encodes CASSEAETEEETQYF. Full variable domain (missing parts from reference TRBV2 and TRBJ2-5): EPEVTQTPSHQVTQMGQEVILRCVPISNHLYFYWYRQILGQKVEFLVSFYNNEISEKSEIFDDQFSVERPDGSNFTLKIRSTKLEDSAMYFCASSEAETEEETQYFGPGTRLLVL.